Below are 14 T cell receptor beta chains sequenced from a single sample in a study of CD8+ T cells in alopecia areata (dated by TCRdb to about 2018). This specimen's time point label, interpreted: more than 3 weeks on oral tofacitinib. Reading the label with the study, this specimen's treatment or condition is: oral pan-JAK inhibitor, 5-10 mg twice daily. From alopecia areata patients, peripheral blood was collected along with lesional scalp punch biopsies. The method was the immunoSEQ multiplex PCR assay. For TCR sequencing, RNA was extracted from every sample and reverse transcribed into cDNA to serve as template. In TCRdb, the immuneACCESS table is reduced to in-frame sequences with V and J assigned. These tables do not hold every clone; where another copy was compared, an unresolved V gene accounts for under half, and the others remain unexplained. A total of around 19,000 clones appear in this sample, around 50% of them only once. In total, the top ten clones hold approximately 8% of the sample.

The sequencing used skin, collected at week 4, from a patient treated with tofacitinib. The receptors come from a human donor with alopecia areata.

CDR3 bases: TGTGCCAGCAGCTTGGACAAAAACTCCTACGAGCAGTACTTC. Translating it yields CASSLDKNSYEQYF. The genes are TRBV5-4 and TRBJ2-7; D gene uncertain. CDR1 is SGHNT, CDR2 YYREEE, per germline (reference sequence). CDR3 length equals 14 residues. Deletions cut 0 bases from V and 0 bases from J, with 7 bases between.

The rearrangement joins TRBV11-2 to TRBJ2-6, with TRBD1 identical over 8 bases. V trimming: 4 bases; J trimming: 0 bases; junction bases outside the gene matches: 2. The CDR3 consists of 16 residues. Germline assignment: CDR1 SGHAT and CDR2 FQNNGV. CDR3 coding DNA: TGTGCCAGCAGCTGGACAGGGTACTCTGGGGCCAACGTCCTGACTTTC. It encodes CASSWTGYSGANVLTF.

The chain has TRBV6-1 and TRBJ1-1; D gene ambiguous. The CDR3 loop spans 13 amino acids. In germline, CDR1 is MNHNS, CDR2 SASEGT. V lost 6 bases and J lost 5, with 13 bases in between. The CDR3, as DNA: TGTGCCAGCAGAAACCCGGGAAAAACTGAAGCTTTCTTT. It codes for CASRNPGKTEAFF.

The chain carries TRBV5-1 and TRBJ2-7; D is uncertain. Germline V lookup: CDR1 SGHRS, CDR2 YFSETQ. The CDR3 is made up of 14 amino acids. Trimming removed 2 bases from V and 1 base from J, with 10 bases in between. In DNA, the CDR3 is TGCGCCAGCAGCTTCGACATCGGGTCCTACGAGCAGTACTTC. As protein: CASSFDIGSYEQYF.

The genes are TRBV9 and TRBJ1-5; D call uncertain. Trimming took 1 base from V and 2 from J, leaving 10 bases between them. Germline V gene data show CDR1 as SGDLS and CDR2 as YYNGEE. The CDR3 totals 15 residues. CDR3 residues: CASSVSGSGNQPQHF. CDR3 DNA sequence: TGTGCCAGCAGCGTATCGGGTAGCGGCAATCAGCCCCAGCATTTT.

The chain has TRBV28 and TRBJ2-1; 13 bases fit TRBD2. CDR1 MDHEN and CDR2 SYDVKM come from the germline V gene. V shed 5 bases, J shed 5 bases, and the junction held 6 bases outside the gene matches. The CDR3 spans 16 residues. CDR3 nucleotide sequence: TGTGCCAGCAGTGGACTAGCGGGGGCATTCAACAATGAGCAGTTCTTC. It is translated as CASSGLAGAFNNEQFF.

V usage is TRBV28 and J usage is TRBJ1-6, with a weak D call TRBD1 (5 bases). Germline-derived CDR1 and CDR2 are MDHEN and SYDVKM. V was cut by 2 bases and J by 5 bases, with 10 bases left in between. The CDR3 has 15 residues. This chain's CDR3 is CASSLGGTNNSPLHF. DNA for the CDR3: TGTGCCAGCAGTTTAGGGGGGACCAATAATTCACCCCTCCACTTT.

This clone was picked up one time. V is TRBV13 and J is TRBJ1-1; TRBD1 is a possible D gene (5 bases). Germline loops: CDR1 PRHDT, CDR2 FYEKMQ (reference sequence). The CDR3 length is 13 residues. V lost 2 bases, J lost 3 bases, and 7 bases lay in between. CDR3 coding DNA: TGTGCCAGCAGCTTAATGACAGACACTGAAGCTTTCTTT. Its translation: CASSLMTDTEAFF.

This clone was counted between two and nine times. The CDR3 DNA sequence: TGTGCCAGCAGTTACACACAGGGGACGAGGAACGAGCAGTACTTC. Translating it yields CASSYTQGTRNEQYF. The chain has TRBV28 and TRBJ2-7, with 7 bases aligning to TRBD1. The germline V gene encodes CDR1 MDHEN and CDR2 SYDVKM. The length of the CDR3 is 15 residues. The trim removed 4 bases at V and 5 bases at J, leaving 11 bases unmatched.

The chain employs TRBV5-6 and TRBJ2-7; D gene uncertain. Germline CDR1 and CDR2: SGHDT and YYEEEE. The CDR3 is 13 amino acids. Between the trimmed V and J ends, which lost 1 base and 3 bases, there was a span of 8 bases. This chain's CDR3 is CASSLILDYEQYF. The CDR3 DNA follows: TGTGCCAGCAGCTTGATTCTGGACTACGAGCAGTACTTC.

The chain recombines TRBV7-6 with TRBJ2-3; 10 bases align to TRBD1. V gave up 5 bases and J gave up 6 bases; unmatched junction bases: 8. The CDR3 runs to 15 residues. Germline V lookup: CDR1 SGHVS, CDR2 FNYEAQ. CDR3 residues: CASSLPGQGSDTQYF. DNA for the CDR3: TGTGCCAGCAGCCTACCGGGACAGGGGTCCGATACGCAGTATTTT.

This sequence joins TRBV4-2 and TRBJ1-2; D gene unclear. The CDR3 consists of 14 residues. V lost 0 bases and J lost 4, with 9 bases in between. Germline loops: CDR1 LGHNA, CDR2 YNFKEQ. The CDR3: CASSQEKGIYGYTF. The CDR3 DNA sequence: TGTGCCAGCAGCCAAGAAAAAGGGATCTATGGCTACACCTTC.

This clone was picked up a small number of times. V usage is TRBV6-6 and J usage is TRBJ2-7; no clear D. In germline, CDR1 is MNHNY, CDR2 SVGAGI (reference sequence). V lost 8 bases and J lost 3, with 17 bases in between. This CDR3 contains 14 residues. CDR3 in amino acids: CASSDPIRNYEQYF. For the CDR3, the DNA is TGTGCCAGCTCCGACCCGATAAGGAACTACGAGCAGTACTTC.

The chain is built from TRBV28 and TRBJ2-5, with D unclear. V was pared by 6 bases and J by 1 base, with 9 bases between. The CDR3 totals 13 residues. The germline V gene encodes CDR1 MDHEN and CDR2 SYDVKM. The DNA for the CDR3 is TGTGCCAGCAGGGTCGTGTTCCAAGAGACCCAGTACTTC. Translated, it gives CASRVVFQETQYF.